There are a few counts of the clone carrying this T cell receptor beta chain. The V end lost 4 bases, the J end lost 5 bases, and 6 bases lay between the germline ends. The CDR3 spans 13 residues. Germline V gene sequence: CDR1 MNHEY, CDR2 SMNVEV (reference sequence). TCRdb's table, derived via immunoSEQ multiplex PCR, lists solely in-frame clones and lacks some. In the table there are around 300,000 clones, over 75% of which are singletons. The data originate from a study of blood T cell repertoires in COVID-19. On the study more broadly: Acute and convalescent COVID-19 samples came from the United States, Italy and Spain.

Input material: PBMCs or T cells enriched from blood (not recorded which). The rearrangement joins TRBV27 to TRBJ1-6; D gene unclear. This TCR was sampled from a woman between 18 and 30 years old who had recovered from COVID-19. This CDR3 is CASSYRDNSPLHF. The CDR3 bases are TGTGCCAGCAGTTACCGAGATAATTCACCCCTCCACTTT.